This entry concerns a single T cell receptor beta chain. As yet, its antigen is unknown. The data were taken from a study of identical twins. Findings of the study overall: Some out-of-frame alpha sequences were shared by twins, and these showed excess low generation probability. Modelling approaches yielded underestimates of out-of-frame TCR alpha sharing between monozygotic twins. Invariant MAIT and iNKT cells could partly confound zero-insertion analyses.

All donors comprised healthy Caucasians. The J segment lost 6 bases and the V segment lost 7 bases, leaving 9 bases of the junction unmatched. The CDR3 sequence is 14 residues long. Germline loops: CDR1 ENHRY, CDR2 SYGVKD. One entry per CDR3 protein, called by TCRdb with MiXCR from the 5' RACE reads. Among 750,000 to 950,000 distinct CDR3 sequences listed, roughly an eighth were seen once. The sample was also reused in another study, on yellow fever vaccine responses in identical twins.

The source material was PBMCs. V gene TRBV10-3 combines with J gene TRBJ1-3, with 7 bases lining up with TRBD1. This clonotype was obtained from a woman between 18 and 30 years old in good health. The CDR3 loop reads CAINERDSENTIYF. CDR3 sequence (DNA): TGTGCCATCAATGAACGGGACAGTGAAAACACCATATATTTT.